The clone carrying this T cell receptor (beta chain) turned up a few times. The germline gives CDR1 LGHNA, CDR2 YSLEER. Trimming pared 0 bases from V and 10 bases from J, leaving 12 bases between. The CDR3 is 13 residues long. A TCRbeta library incorporating unique molecular identifiers was prepared. TCRdb independently ran MiXCR on the PCR reads; one entry per CDR3 protein. The sample carries over 400,000 distinct CDR3 sequences, approximately 12% recorded once. The data are from a study of T-cell reconstitution after alpha-beta-depleted transplantation in children. The chain couples TRBV4-3 to TRBJ1-1; D possibly corresponds to TRBD1 (5 bases). Material: PBMCs from the stem cell graft donor, obtained from the stem cell graft. The sequence was obtained from a human donor who donated a stem cell graft to a child with combined immunodeficiency. CDR3 loop: CASSQEGAAVAFF. The CDR3 nucleotides read TGCGCCAGCAGCCAAGAAGGGGCCGCCGTAGCTTTCTTT.